This T cell receptor beta chain originates from a study of T-cell reconstitution after alpha-beta-depleted transplantation in children. Unique molecular identifiers featured in how the TCRbeta library was prepared. In TCRdb, the PCR reads were re-called with MiXCR into one record per CDR3 protein. The sample lists 250,000 to 350,000 distinct CDR3 sequences, nearly 10% occurring once. This clonotype was counted at least ten times. The ends were cut back, 2 bases at V and 9 bases at J, with 8 bases in the middle. Germline V gives CDR1 MGHRA, CDR2 YSYEKL. The CDR3 has 12 amino acids. This TCR was sampled from a human donor who donated a stem cell graft to a child with SCID. The starting material was PBMCs from the stem cell graft donor, obtained from the stem cell graft. The J gene is TRBJ2-1, the V gene TRBV4-1; D call uncertain. The CDR3 DNA reads TGCGCCAGCAGCCAACCTGGCAGTGAGCAGTTCTTC. It yields the protein CASSQPGSEQFF.